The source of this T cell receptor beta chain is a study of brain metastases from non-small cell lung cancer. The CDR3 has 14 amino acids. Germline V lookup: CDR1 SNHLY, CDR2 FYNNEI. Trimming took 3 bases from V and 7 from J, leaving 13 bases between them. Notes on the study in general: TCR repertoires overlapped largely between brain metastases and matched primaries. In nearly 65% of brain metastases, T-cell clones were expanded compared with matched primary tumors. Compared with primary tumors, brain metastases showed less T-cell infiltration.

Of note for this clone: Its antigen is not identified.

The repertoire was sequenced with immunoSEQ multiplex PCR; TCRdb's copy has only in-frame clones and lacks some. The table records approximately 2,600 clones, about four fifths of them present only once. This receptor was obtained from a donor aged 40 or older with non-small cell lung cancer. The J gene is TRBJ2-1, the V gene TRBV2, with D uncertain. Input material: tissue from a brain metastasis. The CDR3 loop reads CASSEPRRPNEQFF. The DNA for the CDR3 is TGTGCCAGCAGTGAGCCGCGACGGCCGAATGAGCAGTTCTTC.